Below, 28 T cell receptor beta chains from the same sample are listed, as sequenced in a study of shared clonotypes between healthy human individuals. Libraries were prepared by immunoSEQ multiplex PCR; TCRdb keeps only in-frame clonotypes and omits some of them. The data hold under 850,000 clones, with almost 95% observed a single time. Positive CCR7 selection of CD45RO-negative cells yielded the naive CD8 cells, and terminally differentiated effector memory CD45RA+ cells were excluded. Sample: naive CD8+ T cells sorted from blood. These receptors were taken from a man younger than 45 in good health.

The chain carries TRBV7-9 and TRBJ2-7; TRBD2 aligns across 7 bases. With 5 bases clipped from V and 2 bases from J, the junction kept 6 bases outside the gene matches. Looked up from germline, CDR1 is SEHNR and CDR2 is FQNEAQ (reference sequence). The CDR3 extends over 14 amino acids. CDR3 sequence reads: CASSPNAGAYEQYF. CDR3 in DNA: TGTGCCAGCAGCCCGAACGCGGGGGCCTACGAGCAGTACTTC. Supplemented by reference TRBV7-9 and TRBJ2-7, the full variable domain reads DTGVSQNPRHKITKRGQNVTFRCDPISEHNRLYWYRQTLGQGPEFLTYFQNEAQLEKSRLLSDRFSAERPKGSFSTLEIQRTEQGDSAMYLCASSPNAGAYEQYFGPGTRLTVT.

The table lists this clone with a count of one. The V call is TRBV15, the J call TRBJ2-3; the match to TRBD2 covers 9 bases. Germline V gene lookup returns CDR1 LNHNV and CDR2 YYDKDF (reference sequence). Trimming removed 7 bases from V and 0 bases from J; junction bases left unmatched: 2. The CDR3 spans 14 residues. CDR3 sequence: CATNLAGSTDTQYF. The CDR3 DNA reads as TGTGCCACCAACCTAGCGGGGAGCACAGATACGCAGTATTTT.

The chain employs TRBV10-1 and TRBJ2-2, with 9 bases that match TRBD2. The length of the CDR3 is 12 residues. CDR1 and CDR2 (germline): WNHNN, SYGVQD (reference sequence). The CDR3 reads CDGSGRTGELFF. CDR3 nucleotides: TGCGACGGAAGCGGGAGGACCGGGGAGCTGTTTTTT.

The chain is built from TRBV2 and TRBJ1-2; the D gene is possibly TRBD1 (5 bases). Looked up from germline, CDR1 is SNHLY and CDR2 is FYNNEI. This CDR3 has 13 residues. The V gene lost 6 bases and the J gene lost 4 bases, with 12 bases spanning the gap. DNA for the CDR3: TGTGCCAGCAGGGGACTCGGGGCCTATGGCTACACCTTC. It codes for CASRGLGAYGYTF.

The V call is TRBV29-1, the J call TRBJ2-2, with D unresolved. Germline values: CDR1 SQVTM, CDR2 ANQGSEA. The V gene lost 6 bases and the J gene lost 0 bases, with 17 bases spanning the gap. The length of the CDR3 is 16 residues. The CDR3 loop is CSVADLSGANTGELFF. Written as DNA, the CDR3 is TGCAGCGTCGCCGATCTGAGTGGTGCGAACACCGGGGAGCTGTTTTTT.

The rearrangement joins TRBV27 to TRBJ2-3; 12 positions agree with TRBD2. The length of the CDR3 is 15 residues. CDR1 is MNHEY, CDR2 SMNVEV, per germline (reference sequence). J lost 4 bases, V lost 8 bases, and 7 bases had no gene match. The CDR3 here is CASGKLAGGPDTQYF. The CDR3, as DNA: TGTGCCAGCGGTAAACTAGCGGGAGGCCCAGATACGCAGTATTTT.

The CDR3 DNA is TGCAGCGTTGAGGGGAACGAGGCTCTCCGTTACAATGAGCAGTTCTTC. This translates into CSVEGNEALRYNEQFF. This chain links TRBV29-1 with TRBJ2-1; no firm D call. Germline V CDR1 and CDR2: SQVTM, ANQGSEA. CDR3 length equals 16 residues. V was trimmed by 3 bases and J by 4 bases, leaving 19 bases between them.

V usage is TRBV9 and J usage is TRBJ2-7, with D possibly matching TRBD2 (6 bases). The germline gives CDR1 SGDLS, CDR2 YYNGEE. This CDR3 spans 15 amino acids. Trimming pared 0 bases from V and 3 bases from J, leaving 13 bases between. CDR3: CASSVGGEVLYEQYF. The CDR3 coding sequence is TGTGCCAGCAGCGTAGGGGGGGAAGTCCTCTACGAGCAGTACTTC.

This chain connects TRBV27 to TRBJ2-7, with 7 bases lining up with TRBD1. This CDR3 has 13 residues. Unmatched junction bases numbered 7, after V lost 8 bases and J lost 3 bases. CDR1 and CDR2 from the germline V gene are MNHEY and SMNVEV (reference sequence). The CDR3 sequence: CASGRTGFYEQYF. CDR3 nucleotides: TGTGCCAGCGGACGGACAGGATTCTACGAGCAGTACTTC.

The CDR3 is CASSSTGTAINEKLFF. CDR3 nucleotide sequence: TGCGCCAGCAGTTCTACCGGGACAGCAATTAATGAAAAACTGTTTTTT. The chain couples TRBV10-2 to TRBJ1-4, with 7 bases lining up with TRBD1. The germline gives CDR1 WSHSY, CDR2 SAAADI. Losses at the gene ends were 5 bases for V and 4 bases for J; bases not matched to a gene: 10. The CDR3 length is 16 residues.

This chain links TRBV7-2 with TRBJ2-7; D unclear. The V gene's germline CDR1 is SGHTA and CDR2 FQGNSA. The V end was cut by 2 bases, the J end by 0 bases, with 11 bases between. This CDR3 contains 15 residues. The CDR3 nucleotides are TGTGCCAGCAGCTTATATACAGAGAGCTCCTACGAGCAGTACTTC. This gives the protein CASSLYTESSYEQYF.

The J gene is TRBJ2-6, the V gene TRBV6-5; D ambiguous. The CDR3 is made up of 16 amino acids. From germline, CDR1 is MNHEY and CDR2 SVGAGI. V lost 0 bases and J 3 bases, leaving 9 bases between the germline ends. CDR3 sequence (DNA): TGTGCCAGCAGTTACTCGAGAAGGGTTGGGGCCAACGTCCTGACTTTC. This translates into CASSYSRRVGANVLTF.

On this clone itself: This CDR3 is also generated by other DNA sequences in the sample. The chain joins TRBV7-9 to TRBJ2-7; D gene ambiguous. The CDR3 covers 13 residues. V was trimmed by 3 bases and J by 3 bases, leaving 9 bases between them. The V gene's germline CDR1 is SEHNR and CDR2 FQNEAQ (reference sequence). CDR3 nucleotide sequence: TGTGCCAGCAGCTTGGAAAGGAGCTACGAGCAGTACTTC. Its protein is CASSLERSYEQYF. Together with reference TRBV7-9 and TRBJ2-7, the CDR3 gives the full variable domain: DTGVSQNPRHKITKRGQNVTFRCDPISEHNRLYWYRQTLGQGPEFLTYFQNEAQLEKSRLLSDRFSAERPKGSFSTLEIQRTEQGDSAMYLCASSLERSYEQYFGPGTRLTVT.

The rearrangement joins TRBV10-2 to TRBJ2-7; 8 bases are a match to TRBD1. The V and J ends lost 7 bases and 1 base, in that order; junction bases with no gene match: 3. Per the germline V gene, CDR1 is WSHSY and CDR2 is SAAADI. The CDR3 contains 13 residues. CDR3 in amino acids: CASTGTGSYEQYF. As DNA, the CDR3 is TGCGCCAGCACCGGGACAGGATCCTACGAGCAGTACTTC.

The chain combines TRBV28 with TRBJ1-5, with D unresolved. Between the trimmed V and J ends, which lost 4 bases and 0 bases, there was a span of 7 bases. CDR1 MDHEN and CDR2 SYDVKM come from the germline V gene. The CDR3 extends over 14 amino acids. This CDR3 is CASSSSHSNQPQHF. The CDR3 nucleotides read TGTGCCAGCAGTTCCAGTCATAGCAATCAGCCCCAGCATTTT. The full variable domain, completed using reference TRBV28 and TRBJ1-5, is DVKVTQSSRYLVKRTGEKVFLECVQDMDHENMFWYRQDPGLGLRLIYFSYDVKMKEKGDIPEGYSVSREKKERFSLILESASTNQTSMYLCASSSSHSNQPQHFGDGTRLSIL.

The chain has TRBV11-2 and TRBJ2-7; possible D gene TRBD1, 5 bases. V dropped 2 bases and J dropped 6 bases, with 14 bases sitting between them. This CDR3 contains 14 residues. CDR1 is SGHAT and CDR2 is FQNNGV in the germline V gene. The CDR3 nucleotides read TGTGCCAGCAGCTTATTGGACATCCGAGCCGAGCAGTACTTC. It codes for CASSLLDIRAEQYF.

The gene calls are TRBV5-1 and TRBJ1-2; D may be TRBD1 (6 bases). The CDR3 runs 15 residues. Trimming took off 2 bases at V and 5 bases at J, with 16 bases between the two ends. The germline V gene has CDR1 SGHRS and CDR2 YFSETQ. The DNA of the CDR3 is TGCGCCAGCAGCTTTTCCGGGCAGGGGCTTTATGGCTACACCTTC. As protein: CASSFSGQGLYGYTF.

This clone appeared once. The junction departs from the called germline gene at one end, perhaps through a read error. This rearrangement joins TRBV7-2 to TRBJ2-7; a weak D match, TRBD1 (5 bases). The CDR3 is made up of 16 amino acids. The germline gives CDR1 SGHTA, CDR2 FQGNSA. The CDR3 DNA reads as TGTGCCAGCAGCCCTAAGAAGGGGCTCACCTCCAACGAGCAGTACTTC. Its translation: CASSPKKGLTSNEQYF.

CDR3 residues: CASSQEKAGGGGSTDTQYF. CDR3 DNA sequence: TGCGCCAGCAGCCAAGAGAAGGCGGGAGGGGGGGGTAGCACAGATACGCAGTATTTT. The chain is built from TRBV4-3 and TRBJ2-3; TRBD2 aligns across 9 bases. The CDR3 totals 19 residues. CDR1 is LGHNA and CDR2 is YSLEER in the germline V gene. V was pared by 0 bases and J by 0 bases, with 10 bases of the junction left unmatched.

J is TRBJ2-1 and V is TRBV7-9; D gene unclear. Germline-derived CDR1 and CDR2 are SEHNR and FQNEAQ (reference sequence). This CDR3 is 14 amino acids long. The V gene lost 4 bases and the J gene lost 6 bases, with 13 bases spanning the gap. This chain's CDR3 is CASSSPPLTNEQFF. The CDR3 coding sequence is TGTGCCAGCAGCTCCCCACCACTAACCAATGAGCAGTTCTTC. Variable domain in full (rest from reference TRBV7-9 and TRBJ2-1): DTGVSQNPRHKITKRGQNVTFRCDPISEHNRLYWYRQTLGQGPEFLTYFQNEAQLEKSRLLSDRFSAERPKGSFSTLEIQRTEQGDSAMYLCASSSPPLTNEQFFGPGTRLTVL.

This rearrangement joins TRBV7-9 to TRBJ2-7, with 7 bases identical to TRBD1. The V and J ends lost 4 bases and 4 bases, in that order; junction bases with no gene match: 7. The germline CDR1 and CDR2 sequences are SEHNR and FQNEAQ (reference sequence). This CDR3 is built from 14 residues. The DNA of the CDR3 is TGTGCCAGCAGCTCGACGACAGGGCAGTACGAGCAGTACTTC. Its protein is CASSSTTGQYEQYF.

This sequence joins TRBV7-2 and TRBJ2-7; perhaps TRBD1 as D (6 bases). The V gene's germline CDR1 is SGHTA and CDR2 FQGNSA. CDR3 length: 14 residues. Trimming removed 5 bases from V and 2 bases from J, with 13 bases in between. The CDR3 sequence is CASSLLDSPYEQYF. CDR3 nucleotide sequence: TGTGCCAGCAGCCTACTGGACAGCCCCTACGAGCAGTACTTC.

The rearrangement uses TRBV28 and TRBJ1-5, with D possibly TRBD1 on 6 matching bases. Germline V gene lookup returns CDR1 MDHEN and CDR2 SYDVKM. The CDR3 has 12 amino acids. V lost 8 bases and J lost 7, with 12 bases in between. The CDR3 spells CASHKGVQPQHF. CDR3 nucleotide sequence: TGTGCCAGCCACAAGGGGGTCCAGCCCCAGCATTTT.

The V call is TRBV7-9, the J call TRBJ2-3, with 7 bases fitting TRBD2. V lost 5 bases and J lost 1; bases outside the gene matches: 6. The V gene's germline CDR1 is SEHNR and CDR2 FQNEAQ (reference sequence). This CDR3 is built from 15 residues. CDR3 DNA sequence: TGTGCCAGCAGCAATCTAGCGGACCGCACAGATACGCAGTATTTT. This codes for CASSNLADRTDTQYF. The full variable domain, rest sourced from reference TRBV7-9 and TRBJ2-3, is DTGVSQNPRHKITKRGQNVTFRCDPISEHNRLYWYRQTLGQGPEFLTYFQNEAQLEKSRLLSDRFSAERPKGSFSTLEIQRTEQGDSAMYLCASSNLADRTDTQYFGPGTRLTVL.

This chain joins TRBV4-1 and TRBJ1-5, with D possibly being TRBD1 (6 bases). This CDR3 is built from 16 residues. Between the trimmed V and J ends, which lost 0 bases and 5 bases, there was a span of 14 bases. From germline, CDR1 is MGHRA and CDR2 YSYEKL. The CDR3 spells CASSQDPGAVYQPQHF. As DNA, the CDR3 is TGCGCCAGCAGCCAAGATCCGGGGGCAGTTTATCAGCCCCAGCATTTT.

The CDR3 region is CASSQEGWGEKLFF. In DNA form, the CDR3 reads TGTGCCAGCAGCCAGGAGGGTTGGGGGGAAAAACTGTTTTTT. The rearrangement uses TRBV5-5 and TRBJ1-4; a possible D gene is TRBD1 (5 bases). The V end was cut by 4 bases, the J end by 8 bases, with 15 bases between. The CDR3 has 14 residues. Germline V gene data show CDR1 as SGHKS and CDR2 as YYEKEE (reference sequence).

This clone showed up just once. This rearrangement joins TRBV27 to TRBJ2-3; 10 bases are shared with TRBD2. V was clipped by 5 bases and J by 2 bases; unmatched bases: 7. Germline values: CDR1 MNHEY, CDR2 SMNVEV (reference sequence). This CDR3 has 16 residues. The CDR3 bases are TGTGCCAGCAGTCCATCACTAGCGGGGACCACAGATACGCAGTATTTT. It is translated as CASSPSLAGTTDTQYF.

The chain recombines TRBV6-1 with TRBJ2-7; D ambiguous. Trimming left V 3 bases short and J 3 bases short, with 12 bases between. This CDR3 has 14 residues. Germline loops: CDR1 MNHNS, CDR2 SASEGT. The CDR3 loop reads CASSEWYTDYEQYF. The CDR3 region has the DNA TGTGCCAGCAGTGAGTGGTACACCGACTACGAGCAGTACTTC.